This T cell receptor (beta chain) originates from a study of immune evolution from preneoplasia to lung adenocarcinoma (dated by TCRdb to the early 2020s). At the level of the whole study: HLA loss of heterozygosity was observed in roughly 6.8%, 16% and 36% of AIS, MIA and ADC lesions, respectively, and was not observed in any AAH lesions. The study combined immune gene expression, TCR sequencing and multiplex immunofluorescence to profile immune contexture across lung adenocarcinoma precursors and invasive adenocarcinoma. Resected precursor lesions (AAH, AIS, MIA) and invasive adenocarcinomas were compared against paired morphologically normal lung tissue. Sample size was based on specimen availability rather than a prior power calculation. The immune data were integrated with whole exome sequencing and methylation data from the same cohort of nodules. In total, the cohort included 50 to 65 patients with pulmonary nodules, all of whom underwent surgical resection. A total of more than 40 patients contributed TCR sequencing data. It was reported in the study that approximately 99 samples were used for TCR sequencing. POLYSOLVER was used to infer Class I HLA alleles from exome data, while LOHHLA was used to detect allele-specific HLA loss.

TCR beta CDR3 regions were sequenced from DNA using the immunoSEQ hsTCRbeta Kit. On the authors' methods: The ImmunoSEQ Analyzer was used to analyse the TCR sequencing data. T cell clonality was defined as 1 minus Pielou's evenness, calculated on productive rearrangements. The inverse Simpson index, applied to productive templates, was used to measure T cell diversity. T cell density was TCR beta template counts normalized to usable DNA, estimated by amplifying and sequencing housekeeping genes. TCR metrics were compared across histologic stages using two-sided Kruskal-Wallis tests. TCRdb took over this immuneACCESS table, retaining in-frame rearrangements with V and J assigned. Such tables are incomplete; in checked studies, under half of the missing clones stem from an unresolved V gene, and the remainder is unexplained. V and J calls plus clone size are reproduced from that table; the DNA served to infer D and trimming. This sample has approximately 11,000 clones in its table, and 60% to 85% of those were observed once. The top ten clonotypes cover roughly 3.9% of the sample.

Remarks on this clone: It has no known antigen specificity. Base quality data are lacking; no much larger clone is found one base away.

Between the mid-2010s and the late 2010s, the patients underwent resection in either Japan or China. Two lung cancer pathologists independently reviewed H&E slides to confirm the histologic diagnosis of every case. Macro-dissection after pathologic assessment enriched premalignant or tumor cells for nucleic acid extraction. DNA was isolated from FFPE tissue using the AllPrep DNA/RNA FFPE Kit. Study-wide conclusions, independent of this receptor: KRAS-mutant nodules showed the highest T cell clonality compared with EGFR-mutant or double wild-type lesions. The findings were based on association rather than direct causation, and larger cohorts with long-term follow-up and longitudinal biopsies were deemed needed. Top T cell clone frequencies were highest in normal lung and appeared to decrease progressively from AAH through AIS, MIA and invasive adenocarcinoma. Because all patients came from Japan and China, whether the findings apply to Western populations was uncertain. Clonality was highest in normal lung, while later-stage lesions appeared to show lower clonality but higher T cell density and diversity.

From a lookup of the germline V gene, CDR1 and CDR2 are MNHEY and SVGAGI. V loses 10 bases of germline sequence and J loses 1 base, and the interval between the two ends is 7 bases. The CDR3 contains 11 residues, cysteine and phenylalanine counted. The read is trimmed to its CDR3 DNA, 33 bases read in frame from base 1. Recombination connected TRBV6-5 to TRBJ1-1, with the identity of the D gene unclear. This clonotype was sampled from a person between 60 and 80 years old with lung adenocarcinoma. The sample consisted of FFPE minimally invasive lung adenocarcinoma tissue. The cell subset or site label, read with the paper, signifies: micro-invasive lung adenocarcinoma (MIA). The DNA sequence follows: TGTGCCACCCACAGGAACACTGAAGCTTTCTTT. This gives the protein CATHRNTEAFF.